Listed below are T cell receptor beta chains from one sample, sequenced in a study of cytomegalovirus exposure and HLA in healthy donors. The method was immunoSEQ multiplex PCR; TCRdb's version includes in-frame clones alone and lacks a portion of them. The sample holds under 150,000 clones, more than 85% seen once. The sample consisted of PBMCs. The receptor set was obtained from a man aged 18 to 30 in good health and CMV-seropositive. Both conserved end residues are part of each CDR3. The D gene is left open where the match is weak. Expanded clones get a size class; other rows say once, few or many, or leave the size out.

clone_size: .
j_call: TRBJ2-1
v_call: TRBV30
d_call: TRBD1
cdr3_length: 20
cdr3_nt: TGTGCCTGGAGTGTACGTTTGGGGACAGGGCTTGTGGCACCCGACAATGAGCAGTTCTTC
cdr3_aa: CAWSVRLGTGLVAPDNEQFF

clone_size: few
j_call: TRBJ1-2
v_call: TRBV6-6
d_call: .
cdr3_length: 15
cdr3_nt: TGTGCCAGCAGTTCGGGGATGAACGTTAACTATGGCTACACCTTC
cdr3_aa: CASSSGMNVNYGYTF

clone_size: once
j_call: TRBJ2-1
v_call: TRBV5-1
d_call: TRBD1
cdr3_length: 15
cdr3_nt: TGCGCCAGCAGCCTAGGCCCCGGGACAGGGAATGAGCAGTTCTTC
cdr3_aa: CASSLGPGTGNEQFF

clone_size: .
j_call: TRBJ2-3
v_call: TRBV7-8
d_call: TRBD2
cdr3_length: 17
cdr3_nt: TGTGCCAGCAGCTTAAGGGCGGTTCTAGCGGGGCCAGATACGCAGTATTTT
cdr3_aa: CASSLRAVLAGPDTQYF

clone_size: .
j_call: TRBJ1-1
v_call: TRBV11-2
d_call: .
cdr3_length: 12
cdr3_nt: TGTGCCAGCAGCTGGGTAGAGGGTGAAGCTTTCTTT
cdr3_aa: CASSWVEGEAFF

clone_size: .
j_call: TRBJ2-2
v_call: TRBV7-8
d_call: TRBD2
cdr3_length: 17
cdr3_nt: TGTGCCAGCAGCTTGGGACAGACTAGCGGCTACACCGGGGAGCTGTTTTTT
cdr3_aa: CASSLGQTSGYTGELFF

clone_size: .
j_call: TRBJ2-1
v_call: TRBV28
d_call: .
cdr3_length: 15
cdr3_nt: TGTGCCAGCAGCCGGGTCTCGAGCTCCTACAATGAGCAGTTCTTC
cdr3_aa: CASSRVSSSYNEQFF

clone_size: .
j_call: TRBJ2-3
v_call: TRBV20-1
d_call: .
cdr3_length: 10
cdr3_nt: TGCAGTGCCACAGTAATGAAACAGTATTTT
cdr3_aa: CSATVMKQYF

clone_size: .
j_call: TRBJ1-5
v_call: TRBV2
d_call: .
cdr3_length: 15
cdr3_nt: TGTGCCAGCAGTGCAGGGATTTATAGCAATCAGCCCCAGCATTTT
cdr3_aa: CASSAGIYSNQPQHF

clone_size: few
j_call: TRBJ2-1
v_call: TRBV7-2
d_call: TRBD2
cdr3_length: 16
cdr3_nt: TGTGCCAGCAGCCCGGGACTAGCGGGACTCGGCAATGAGCAGTTCTTC
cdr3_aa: CASSPGLAGLGNEQFF

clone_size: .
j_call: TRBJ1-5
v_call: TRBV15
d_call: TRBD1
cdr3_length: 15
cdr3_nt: TGTGCCACCAGCACGGACAGGGGGCTAGGACAGCCCCAGCATTTT
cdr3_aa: CATSTDRGLGQPQHF

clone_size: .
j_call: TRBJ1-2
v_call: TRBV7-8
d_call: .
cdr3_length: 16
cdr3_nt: TGTGCCAGCAGCCTAAGACAGACCCTAACCAACTATGGCTACACCTTC
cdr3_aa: CASSLRQTLTNYGYTF

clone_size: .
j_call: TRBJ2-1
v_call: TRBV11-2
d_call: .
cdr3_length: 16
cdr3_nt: TGTGCCAGCAGCTTAGTTGGTAGCGTCGTTTACAATGAGCAGTTCTTC
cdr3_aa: CASSLVGSVVYNEQFF

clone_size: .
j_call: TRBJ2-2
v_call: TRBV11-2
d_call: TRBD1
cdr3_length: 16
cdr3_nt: TGTGCCAGCAGCTTGTGGGACAGGGACACGACCGGGGAGCTGTTTTTT
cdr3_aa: CASSLWDRDTTGELFF

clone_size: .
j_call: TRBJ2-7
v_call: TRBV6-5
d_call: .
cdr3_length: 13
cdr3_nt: TGTGCCAGCAGTTACGGGGGGGCTTCTGAGCAGTACTTC
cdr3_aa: CASSYGGASEQYF

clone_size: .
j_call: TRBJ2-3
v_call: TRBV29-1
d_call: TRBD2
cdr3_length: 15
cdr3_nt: TGCAGCGTTTGGCTAGCGGGGGGAAGCACAGATACGCAGTATTTT
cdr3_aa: CSVWLAGGSTDTQYF

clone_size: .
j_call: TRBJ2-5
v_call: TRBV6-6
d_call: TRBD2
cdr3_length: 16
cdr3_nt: TGTGCCAGCACCCCTGGAGCGGGAGGGCTTAGAGAGACCCAGTACTTC
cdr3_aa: CASTPGAGGLRETQYF

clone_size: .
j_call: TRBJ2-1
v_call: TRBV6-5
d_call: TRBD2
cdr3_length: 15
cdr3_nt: TGTGCCAGCAGACGCTCAGCGGGACCATACAATGAGCAGTTCTTC
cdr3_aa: CASRRSAGPYNEQFF

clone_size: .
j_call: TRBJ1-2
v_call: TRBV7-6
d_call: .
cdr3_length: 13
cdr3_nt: TGTGCCAGCAGCTTAGCGGCAAACTATGGCTACACCTTC
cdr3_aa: CASSLAANYGYTF

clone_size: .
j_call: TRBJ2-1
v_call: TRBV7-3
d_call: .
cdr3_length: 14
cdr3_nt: TGTGCCAGCAGCTCTTGGGGGCCTTACAATGAGCAGTTCTTC
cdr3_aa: CASSSWGPYNEQFF

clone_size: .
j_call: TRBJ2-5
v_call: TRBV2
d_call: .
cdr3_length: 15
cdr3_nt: TGTGCCAGCAGTGAAGAGGTGACTAGGGGAGAGACCCAGTACTTC
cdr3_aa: CASSEEVTRGETQYF

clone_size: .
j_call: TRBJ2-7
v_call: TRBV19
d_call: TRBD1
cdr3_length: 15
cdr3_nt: TGTGCCAGTAGTCCCCAGGGACAGGGAATTTACGAGCAGTACTTC
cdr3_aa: CASSPQGQGIYEQYF

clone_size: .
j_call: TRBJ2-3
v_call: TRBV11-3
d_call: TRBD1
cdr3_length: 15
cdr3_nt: TGTGCCAGCGGACAAAGGGGGCGAGGCACAGATACGCAGTATTTT
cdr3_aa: CASGQRGRGTDTQYF

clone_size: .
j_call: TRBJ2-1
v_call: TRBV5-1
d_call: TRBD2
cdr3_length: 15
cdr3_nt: TGCGCCAGCAGCTTGGAGCGGGGGGATGTATATGAGCAGTTCTTC
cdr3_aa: CASSLERGDVYEQFF

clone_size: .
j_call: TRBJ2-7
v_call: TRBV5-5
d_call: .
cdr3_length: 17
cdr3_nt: TGTGCCAGCAGCTTGGGCCCCGCGGCAGGGGGGTCCTACGAGCAGTACTTC
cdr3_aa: CASSLGPAAGGSYEQYF

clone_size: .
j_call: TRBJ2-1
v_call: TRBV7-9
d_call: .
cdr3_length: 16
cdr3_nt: TGTGCCAGCAGCTTATCCGGGGGGCTCTCCTACAATGAGCAGTTCTTC
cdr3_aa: CASSLSGGLSYNEQFF

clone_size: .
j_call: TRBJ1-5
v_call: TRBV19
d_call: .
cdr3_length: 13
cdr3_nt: TGTGCCAGTAGCGACAGTAGCAATCAGCCCCAGCATTTT
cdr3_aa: CASSDSSNQPQHF

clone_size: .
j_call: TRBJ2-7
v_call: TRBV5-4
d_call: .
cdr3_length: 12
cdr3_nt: TGTGCCAGCAGCTTGACATCCTACGAGCAGTACTTC
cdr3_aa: CASSLTSYEQYF

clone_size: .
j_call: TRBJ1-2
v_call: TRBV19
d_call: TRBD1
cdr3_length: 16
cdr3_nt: TGTGCCAGTAGTCCTCCAACAGGGGAACGTATCTATGGCTACACCTTC
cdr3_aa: CASSPPTGERIYGYTF

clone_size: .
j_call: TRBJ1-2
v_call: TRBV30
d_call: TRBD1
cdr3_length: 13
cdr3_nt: TGTGCCTGGAGTGTACAGGGGGATACTGGCTACACCTTC
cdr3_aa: CAWSVQGDTGYTF

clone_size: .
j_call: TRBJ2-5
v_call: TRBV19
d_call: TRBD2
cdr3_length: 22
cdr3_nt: TGTGCCAGTAGTATAGAGTCCCCCTGGACTAGCGGGAGAATGGTGTCCCAAGAGACCCAGTACTTC
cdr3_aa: CASSIESPWTSGRMVSQETQYF

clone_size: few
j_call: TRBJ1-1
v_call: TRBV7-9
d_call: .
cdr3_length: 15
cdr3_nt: TGTGCCAGCAGCCCGACACAGAGTTTGAACACTGAAGCTTTCTTT
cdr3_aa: CASSPTQSLNTEAFF

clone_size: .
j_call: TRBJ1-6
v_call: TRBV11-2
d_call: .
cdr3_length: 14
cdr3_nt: TGTGCCAGCAGCAAGGACAGAAATAATTCACCCCTCCACTTT
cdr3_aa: CASSKDRNNSPLHF

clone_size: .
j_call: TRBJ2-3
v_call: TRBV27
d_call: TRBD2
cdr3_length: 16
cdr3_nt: TGTGCCAGCAGTCCCAATCCTAAGGGACTAGCAGATACGCAGTATTTT
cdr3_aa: CASSPNPKGLADTQYF

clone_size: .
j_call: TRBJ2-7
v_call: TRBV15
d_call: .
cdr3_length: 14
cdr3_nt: TGTGCCACCAGCAGGGATCAGGGGCGCAGCGAGCAGTACTTC
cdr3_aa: CATSRDQGRSEQYF

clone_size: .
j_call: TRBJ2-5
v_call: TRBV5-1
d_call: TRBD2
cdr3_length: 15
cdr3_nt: TGCGCCAGCAGCTTTGGGACTAGCGATGCGGGGGCCCAGTACTTC
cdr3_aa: CASSFGTSDAGAQYF

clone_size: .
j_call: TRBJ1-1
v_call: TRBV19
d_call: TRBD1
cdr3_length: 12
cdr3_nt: TGTGCCAGTAGTACTCGACAGGGCGAGTTCTTCTTT
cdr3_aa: CASSTRQGEFFF

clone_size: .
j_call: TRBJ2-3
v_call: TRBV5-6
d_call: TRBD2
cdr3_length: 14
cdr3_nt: TGTGCCAGCACCCTAGCGGGGGGGCCTGATACGCAGTATTTT
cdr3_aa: CASTLAGGPDTQYF

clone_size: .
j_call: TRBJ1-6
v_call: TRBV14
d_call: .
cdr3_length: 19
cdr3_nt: TGTGCCAGCAGCCAGGAGAGCCCCTTCGGGAGCTCCTATAATTCACCCCTCCACTTT
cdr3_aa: CASSQESPFGSSYNSPLHF

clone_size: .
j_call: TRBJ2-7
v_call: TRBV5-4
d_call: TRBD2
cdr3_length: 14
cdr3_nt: TGTGCCAGCAGCTCGAAGCGGGACTCCTACGAGCAGTACTTC
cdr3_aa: CASSSKRDSYEQYF

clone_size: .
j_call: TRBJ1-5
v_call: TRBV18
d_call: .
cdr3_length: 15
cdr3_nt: TGTGCCAGCTCGTCAGGGGTAATTAGCAATCAGCCCCAGCATTTT
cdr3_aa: CASSSGVISNQPQHF

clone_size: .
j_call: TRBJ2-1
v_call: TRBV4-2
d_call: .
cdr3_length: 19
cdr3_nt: TGTGCCAGCAGCCAAGAATCGGACAGTGTCGTTTCTCACATCAATGAGCAGTTCTTC
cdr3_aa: CASSQESDSVVSHINEQFF

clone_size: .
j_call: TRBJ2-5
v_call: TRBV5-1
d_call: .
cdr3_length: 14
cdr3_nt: TGCGCCAGCAGCTTCGGGTTAGCGAGGGAGACCCAGTACTTC
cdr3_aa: CASSFGLARETQYF

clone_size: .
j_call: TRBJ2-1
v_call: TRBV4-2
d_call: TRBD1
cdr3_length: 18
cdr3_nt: TGTGCCAGCAGCCAACGCCCCGGGGGACAGGATACCTACAATGAGCAGTTCTTC
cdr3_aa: CASSQRPGGQDTYNEQFF

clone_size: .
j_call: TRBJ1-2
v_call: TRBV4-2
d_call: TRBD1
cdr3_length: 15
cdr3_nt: TGTGCCAGCAGCCCCAACCCGACAGGGAACTATGGCTACACCTTC
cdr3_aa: CASSPNPTGNYGYTF

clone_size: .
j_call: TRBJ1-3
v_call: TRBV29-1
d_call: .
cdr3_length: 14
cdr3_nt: TGCAGCGTTGAATTGGGCAGAACCGGGGGCACCATATATTTT
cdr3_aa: CSVELGRTGGTIYF

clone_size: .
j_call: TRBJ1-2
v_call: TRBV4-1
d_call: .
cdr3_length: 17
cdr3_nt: TGCGCCAGCAGCCCCTACTCCCTGGCAGGATCAAACTATGGCTACACCTTC
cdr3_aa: CASSPYSLAGSNYGYTF

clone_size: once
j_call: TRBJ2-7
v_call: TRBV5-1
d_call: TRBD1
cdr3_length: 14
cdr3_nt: TGCGCCAGCAGCCGGGACAGCTTCCCCTACGAGCAGTACTTC
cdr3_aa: CASSRDSFPYEQYF

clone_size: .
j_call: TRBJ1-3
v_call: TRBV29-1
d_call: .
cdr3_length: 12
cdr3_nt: TGCAGCGCCGTCAGGGGCGGAAACACCATATATTTT
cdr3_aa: CSAVRGGNTIYF

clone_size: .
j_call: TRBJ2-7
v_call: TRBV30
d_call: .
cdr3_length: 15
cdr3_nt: TGTGCCTGGAGTGGGTCGTGGGGACACCAATACGAGCAGTACTTC
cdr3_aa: CAWSGSWGHQYEQYF

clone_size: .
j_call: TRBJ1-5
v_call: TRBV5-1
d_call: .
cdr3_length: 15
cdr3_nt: TGCGCCAGCAGCTTGATGGCAGGGGACAATCAGCCCCAGCATTTT
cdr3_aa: CASSLMAGDNQPQHF

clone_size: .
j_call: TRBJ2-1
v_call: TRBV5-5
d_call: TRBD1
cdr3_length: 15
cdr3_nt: TGTGCCAGCAGCCCAGGGGGACAATCCTACAATGAGCAGTTCTTC
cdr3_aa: CASSPGGQSYNEQFF

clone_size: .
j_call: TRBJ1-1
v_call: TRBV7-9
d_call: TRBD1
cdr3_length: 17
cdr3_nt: TGTGCCAGCAGCCCCGTCCCGGGACAGGGACGGGGGACTGAAGCTTTCTTT
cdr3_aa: CASSPVPGQGRGTEAFF

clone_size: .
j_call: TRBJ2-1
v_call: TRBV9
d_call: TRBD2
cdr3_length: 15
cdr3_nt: TGTGCCAGCAGCGTAGCCGGGGGGGGTTGGAATGAGCAGTTCTTC
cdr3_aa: CASSVAGGGWNEQFF

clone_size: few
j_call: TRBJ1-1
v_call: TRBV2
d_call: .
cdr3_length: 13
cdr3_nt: TGTGCCAGCAGTGGCGAGGTGAACACTGAAGCTTTCTTT
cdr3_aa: CASSGEVNTEAFF

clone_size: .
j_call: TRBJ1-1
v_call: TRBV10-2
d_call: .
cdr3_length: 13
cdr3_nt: TGCGCCAGCAGTGAGAACATGAACACTGAAGCTTTCTTT
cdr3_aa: CASSENMNTEAFF